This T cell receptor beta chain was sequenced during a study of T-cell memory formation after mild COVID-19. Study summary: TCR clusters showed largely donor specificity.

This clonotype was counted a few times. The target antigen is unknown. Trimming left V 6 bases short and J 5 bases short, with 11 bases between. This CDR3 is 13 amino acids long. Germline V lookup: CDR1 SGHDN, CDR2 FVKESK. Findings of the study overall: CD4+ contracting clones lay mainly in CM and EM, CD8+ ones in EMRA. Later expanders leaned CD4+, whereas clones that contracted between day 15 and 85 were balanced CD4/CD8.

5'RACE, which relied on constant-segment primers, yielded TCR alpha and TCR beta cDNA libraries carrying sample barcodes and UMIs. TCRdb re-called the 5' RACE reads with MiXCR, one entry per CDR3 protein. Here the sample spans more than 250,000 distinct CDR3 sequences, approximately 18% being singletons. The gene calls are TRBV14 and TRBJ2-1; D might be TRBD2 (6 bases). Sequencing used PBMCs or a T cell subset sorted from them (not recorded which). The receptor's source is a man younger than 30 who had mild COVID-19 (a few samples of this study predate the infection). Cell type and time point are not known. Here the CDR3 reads CASRVSGNNEQFF. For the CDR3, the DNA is TGTGCCAGCAGGGTTAGCGGTAACAATGAGCAGTTCTTC.